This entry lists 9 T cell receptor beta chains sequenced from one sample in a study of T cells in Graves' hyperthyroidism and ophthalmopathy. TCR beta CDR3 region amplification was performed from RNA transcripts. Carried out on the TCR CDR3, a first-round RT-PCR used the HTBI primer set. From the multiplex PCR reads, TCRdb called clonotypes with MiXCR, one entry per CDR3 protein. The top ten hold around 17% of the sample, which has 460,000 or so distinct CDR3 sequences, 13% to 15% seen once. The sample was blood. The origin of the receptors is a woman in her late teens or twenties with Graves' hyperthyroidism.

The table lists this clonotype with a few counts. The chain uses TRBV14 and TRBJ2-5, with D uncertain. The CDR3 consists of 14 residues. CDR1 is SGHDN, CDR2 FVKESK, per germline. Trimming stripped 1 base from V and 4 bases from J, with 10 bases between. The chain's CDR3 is CASSQVEGRETQYF. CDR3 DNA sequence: TGTGCCAGCAGCCAAGTCGAAGGGCGAGAGACCCAGTACTTC. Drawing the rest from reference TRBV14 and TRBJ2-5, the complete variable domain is EAGVTQFPSHSVIEKGQTVTLRCDPISGHDNLYWYRRVMGKEIKFLLHFVKESKQDESGMPNNRFLAERTGGTYSTLKVQPAELEDSGVYFCASSQVEGRETQYFGPGTRLLVL.

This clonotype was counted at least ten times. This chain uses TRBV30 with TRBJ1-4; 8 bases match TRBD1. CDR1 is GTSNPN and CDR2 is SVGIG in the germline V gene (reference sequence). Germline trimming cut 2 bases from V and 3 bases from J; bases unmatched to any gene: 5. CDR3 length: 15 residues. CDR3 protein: CAWSTVGQANEKLFF. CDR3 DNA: TGTGCCTGGAGTACTGTGGGACAGGCTAATGAAAAACTGTTTTTT.

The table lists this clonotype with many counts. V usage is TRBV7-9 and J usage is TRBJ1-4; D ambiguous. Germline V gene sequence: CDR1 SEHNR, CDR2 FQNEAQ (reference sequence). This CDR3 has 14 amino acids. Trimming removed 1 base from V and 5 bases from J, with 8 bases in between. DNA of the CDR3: TGTGCCAGCAGCTTAGGACGGCCAAATGAAAAACTGTTTTTT. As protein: CASSLGRPNEKLFF.

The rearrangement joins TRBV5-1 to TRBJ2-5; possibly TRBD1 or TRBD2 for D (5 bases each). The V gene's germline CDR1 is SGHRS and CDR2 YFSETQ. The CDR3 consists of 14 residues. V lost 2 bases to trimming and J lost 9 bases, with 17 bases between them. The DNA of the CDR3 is TGCGCCAGCAGCTTCGGGACCACCAAAGAAGCCCAGTACTTC. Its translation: CASSFGTTKEAQYF.

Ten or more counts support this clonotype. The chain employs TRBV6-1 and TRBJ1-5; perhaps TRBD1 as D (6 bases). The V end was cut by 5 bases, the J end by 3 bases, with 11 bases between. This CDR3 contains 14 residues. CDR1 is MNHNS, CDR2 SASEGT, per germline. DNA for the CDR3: TGTGCCAGCAGTTACGGGGGGGCCAATCAGCCCCAGCATTTT. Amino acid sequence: CASSYGGANQPQHF.

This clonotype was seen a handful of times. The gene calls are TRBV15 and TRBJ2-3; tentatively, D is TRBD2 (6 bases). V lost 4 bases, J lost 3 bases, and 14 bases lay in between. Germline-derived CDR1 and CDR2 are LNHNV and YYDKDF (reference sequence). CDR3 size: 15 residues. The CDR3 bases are TGTGCCACCAGCAAAGTACCTAGCGTAACAGATACGCAGTATTTT. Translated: CATSKVPSVTDTQYF.

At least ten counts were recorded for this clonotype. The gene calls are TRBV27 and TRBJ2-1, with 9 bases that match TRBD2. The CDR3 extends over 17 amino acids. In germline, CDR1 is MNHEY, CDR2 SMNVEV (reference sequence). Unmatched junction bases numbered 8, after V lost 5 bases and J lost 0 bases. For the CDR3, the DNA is TGTGCCAGCAGTGATTGGACTAGCGCGAGCTCCTACAATGAGCAGTTCTTC. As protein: CASSDWTSASSYNEQFF.

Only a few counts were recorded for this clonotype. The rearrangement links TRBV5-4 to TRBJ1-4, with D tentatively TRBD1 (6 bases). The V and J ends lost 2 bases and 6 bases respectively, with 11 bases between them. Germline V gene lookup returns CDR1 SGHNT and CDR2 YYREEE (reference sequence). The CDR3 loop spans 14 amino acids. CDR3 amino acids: CASSFSKGDEKLFF. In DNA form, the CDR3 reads TGTGCCAGCAGCTTTTCCAAGGGGGATGAAAAACTGTTTTTT.

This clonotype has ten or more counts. The CDR3 here is CASSPTGGIYNEQFF. The CDR3 DNA reads as TGTGCCAGCAGCCCAACCGGGGGGATTTACAATGAGCAGTTCTTC. The chain links TRBV7-2 to TRBJ2-1; TRBD2 matches at 7 bases. The junction had 8 bases not matched to a gene; V was cut back by 5 bases and J by 4 bases. The germline V gene has CDR1 SGHTA and CDR2 FQGNSA. The CDR3 has 15 residues.